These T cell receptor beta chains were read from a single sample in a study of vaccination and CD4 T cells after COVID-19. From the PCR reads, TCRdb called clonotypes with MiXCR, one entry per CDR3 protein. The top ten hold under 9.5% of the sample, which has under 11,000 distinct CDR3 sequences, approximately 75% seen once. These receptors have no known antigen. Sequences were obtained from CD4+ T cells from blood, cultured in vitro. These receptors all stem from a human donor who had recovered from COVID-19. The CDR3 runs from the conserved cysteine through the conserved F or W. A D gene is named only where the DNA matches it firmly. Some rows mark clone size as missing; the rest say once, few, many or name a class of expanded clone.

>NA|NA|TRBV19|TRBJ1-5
CASLADRFSNQPQHF
TGTGCCAGTTTAGCTGACAGATTTAGCAATCAGCCCCAGCATTTT
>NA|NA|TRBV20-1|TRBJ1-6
CSATRGGAYNSPLHF
TGCAGTGCTACGAGAGGGGGAGCCTATAATTCACCCCTCCACTTT
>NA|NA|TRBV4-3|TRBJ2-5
CASSQDGTDQETQYF
TGCGCCAGCAGCCAAGATGGGACGGACCAAGAGACCCAGTACTTC
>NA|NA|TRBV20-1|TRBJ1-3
CSIAGGPGVNTIYF
TGCAGTATAGCTGGGGGCCCGGGGGTGAACACCATATATTTT
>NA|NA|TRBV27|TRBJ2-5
CASRGRGPSGETQYF
TGTGCCAGCAGGGGGAGGGGGCCTTCGGGAGAGACCCAGTACTTC
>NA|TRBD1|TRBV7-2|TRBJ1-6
CASSDKDRGHSPLHF
TGTGCCAGCAGCGACAAGGACAGGGGGCACTCACCCCTCCACTTT
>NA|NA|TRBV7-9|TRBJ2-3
CASSLISITDTQYF
TGTGCCAGCAGCTTAATTTCTATCACAGATACGCAGTATTTT
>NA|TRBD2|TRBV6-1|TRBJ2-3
CASSEGWVAGGTDTQYF
TGTGCCAGCAGTGAAGGTTGGGTAGCGGGAGGCACAGATACGCAGTATTTT
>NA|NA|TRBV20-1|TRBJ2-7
CSARGPPRTYEQYF
TGCAGTGCTAGAGGTCCCCCTCGAACCTACGAGCAGTACTTC
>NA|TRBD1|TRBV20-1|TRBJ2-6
CSARVYRQGNTSGANVLTF
TGCAGTGCTAGAGTATATCGACAGGGGAATACATCCGGGGCCAACGTCCTGACTTTC
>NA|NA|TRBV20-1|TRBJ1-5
CSARDGGHQPQHF
TGCAGTGCTAGAGATGGAGGCCATCAGCCCCAGCATTTT
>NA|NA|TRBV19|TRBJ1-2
CASSAGGSHYGYTF
TGTGCCAGTAGTGCGGGGGGGAGTCACTATGGCTACACCTTC
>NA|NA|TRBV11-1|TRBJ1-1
CASSVQTGRTEAFF
TGTGCCAGCAGCGTCCAGACCGGGCGTACTGAAGCTTTCTTT
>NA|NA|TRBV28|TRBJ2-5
CASSFPRGMSGSWETQYF
TGTGCCAGCAGTTTTCCTAGGGGGATGTCGGGATCTTGGGAGACCCAGTACTTC
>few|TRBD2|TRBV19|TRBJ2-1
CASSMGLAAPPPEQFF
TGTGCCAGTAGTATGGGACTAGCGGCCCCACCGCCTGAGCAGTTCTTC
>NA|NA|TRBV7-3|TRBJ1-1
CASSLSPGHPEAFF
TGTGCCAGCAGCTTATCACCGGGACACCCCGAAGCTTTCTTT
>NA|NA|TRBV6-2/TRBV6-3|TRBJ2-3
CASSYPLWGGTDTQYF
TGTGCCAGCAGTTACCCCCTATGGGGGGGCACAGATACGCAGTATTTT
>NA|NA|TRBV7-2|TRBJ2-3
CASSLWGPDTQYF
TGTGCCAGCAGCTTATGGGGTCCGGATACGCAGTATTTT
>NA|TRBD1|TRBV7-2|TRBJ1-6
CASSFGGGQGGSPLHF
TGTGCCAGCAGCTTTGGGGGGGGACAGGGGGGTTCACCCCTCCACTTT
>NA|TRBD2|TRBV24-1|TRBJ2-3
CATSDLSSLSGGDRDTQYF
TGTGCCACCAGTGATTTGAGTTCCCTAAGCGGGGGAGATAGAGATACGCAGTATTTT
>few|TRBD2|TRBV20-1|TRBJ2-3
CSATRRSGGPHTDTQYF
TGCAGTGCAACCCGGCGTAGCGGGGGGCCCCACACAGATACGCAGTATTTT
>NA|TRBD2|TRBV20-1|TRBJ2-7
CSARPIGTSGTSSYEQYF
TGCAGTGCTAGACCTATCGGGACTAGCGGGACGAGCTCCTACGAGCAGTACTTC
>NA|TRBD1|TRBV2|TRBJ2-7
CASRTGTGLGNEQYF
TGTGCCAGCAGGACCGGGACAGGTCTAGGGAACGAGCAGTACTTC
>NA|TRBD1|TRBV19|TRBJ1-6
CASSQGQGSSPLHF
TGTGCCAGCTCACAGGGGCAAGGATCTTCACCCCTCCACTTT
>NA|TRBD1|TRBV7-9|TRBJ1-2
CASSDHLARDRVNGYTF
TGTGCCAGCAGCGATCACCTCGCCCGGGACAGGGTAAATGGCTACACCTTC
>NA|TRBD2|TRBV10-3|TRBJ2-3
CAISGTSGRDTQYF
TGTGCCATCAGTGGCACTAGCGGGAGGGATACGCAGTATTTT
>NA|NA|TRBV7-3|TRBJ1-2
CASSFSGTYGYTF
TGTGCCAGCAGCTTTTCAGGGACCTATGGCTACACCTTC
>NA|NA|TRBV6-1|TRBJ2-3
CASTYRDTQYF
TGTGCCAGCACCTACAGAGATACGCAGTATTTT
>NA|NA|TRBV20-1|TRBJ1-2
CSARDWQGGYGYTF
TGCAGTGCTAGAGATTGGCAGGGTGGATATGGCTACACCTTC
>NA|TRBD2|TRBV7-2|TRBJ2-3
CASSPRGGPTDTQYF
TGTGCCAGCAGCCCCCGGGGGGGCCCGACAGATACGCAGTATTTT
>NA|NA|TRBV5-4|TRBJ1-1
CASSLDAKGNTEAFF
TGTGCCAGCAGCTTGGATGCTAAAGGGAACACTGAAGCTTTCTTT
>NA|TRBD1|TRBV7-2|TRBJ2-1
CASSPSRTGGNEQFF
TGTGCCAGCAGCCCAAGCCGGACAGGGGGAAATGAGCAGTTCTTC
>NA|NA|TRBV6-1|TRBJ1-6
CASSGGTRSGSPLHF
TGTGCCAGCAGTGGAGGGACCAGATCGGGTTCACCCCTCCACTTT
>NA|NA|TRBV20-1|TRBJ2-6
CSASLAGSGANVLTF
TGCAGTGCTAGCTTGGCGGGGTCTGGGGCCAACGTCCTGACTTTC
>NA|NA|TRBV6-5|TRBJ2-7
CASSYGRRGLYEQYF
TGTGCCAGCAGTTACGGCCGGCGGGGTCTATACGAGCAGTACTTC
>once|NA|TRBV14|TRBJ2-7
CASSPGGARPYEQYF
TGTGCCAGCAGCCCCGGTGGAGCGAGACCCTACGAGCAGTACTTC
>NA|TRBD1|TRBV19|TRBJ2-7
CASSRSGTGSLPYEQYF
TGTGCCAGTAGTCGATCCGGGACAGGGAGTTTACCCTACGAGCAGTACTTC
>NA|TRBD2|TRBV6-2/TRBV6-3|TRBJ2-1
CASSQTSGSNNEQFF
TGTGCCAGCAGCCAGACTAGCGGGTCGAACAATGAGCAGTTCTTC
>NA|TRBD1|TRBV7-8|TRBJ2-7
CASSLFLADRPQYF
TGTGCCAGCAGCTTATTTCTTGCGGACAGGCCGCAGTACTTC
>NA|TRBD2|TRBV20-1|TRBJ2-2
CSARRRERSTGELFF
TGCAGTGCTAGAAGGCGGGAGAGAAGCACCGGGGAGCTGTTTTTT
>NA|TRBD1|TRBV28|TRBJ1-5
CASRRDRGGNQPQHF
TGTGCCAGCAGGAGGGACAGGGGAGGGAATCAGCCCCAGCATTTT
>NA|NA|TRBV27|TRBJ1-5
CASRETEAGPQHF
TGTGCCAGCAGAGAGACAGAGGCGGGCCCCCAGCATTTT
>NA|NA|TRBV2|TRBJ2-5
CASRETVKRYETQYF
TGTGCCAGCAGGGAGACGGTCAAGAGGTATGAGACCCAGTACTTC
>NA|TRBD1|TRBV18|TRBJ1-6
CASSQRTGAGSPLHF
TGTGCCAGCTCACAAAGGACAGGGGCAGGATCACCCCTCCACTTT
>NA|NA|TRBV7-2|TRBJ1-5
CASSSMSNQPQHF
TGTGCCAGCAGCTCAATGAGCAATCAGCCCCAGCATTTT
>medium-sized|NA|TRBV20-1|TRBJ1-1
CSARAQVLNTEAFF
TGCAGTGCTAGAGCACAGGTTTTGAACACTGAAGCTTTCTTT
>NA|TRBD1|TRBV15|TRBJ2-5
CATSPKDRALGETQYF
TGTGCCACCAGCCCCAAGGACAGGGCCCTTGGGGAGACCCAGTACTTC
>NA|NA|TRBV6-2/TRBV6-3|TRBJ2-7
CASSLAANPREQYF
TGTGCCAGCAGTTTAGCGGCTAACCCCCGCGAGCAGTACTTC